These 9 T cell receptor beta chains were sequenced from one sample in a study of T cell responses to AZD1222 COVID-19 vaccine. The table came from immunoSEQ multiplex PCR; TCRdb's copy has only in-frame clones and leaves some out. The data hold some 140,000 clones, with around 93% observed a single time. The sequences come from peripheral blood, collected on day 0 of AZD1222 vaccination. Receptors originate from an adult in good health.

The V call is TRBV11-1, the J call TRBJ1-6; D is undetermined. Germline CDR1 is SGHAT and CDR2 is FQDESV (reference sequence). The CDR3 spans 13 residues. V was pared by 1 base and J by 8 bases, with 6 bases between. This chain's CDR3 is CASSLERDSPLHF. The CDR3 DNA reads TGTGCCAGCAGCTTAGAGAGGGATTCACCCCTCCACTTT.

The V call is TRBV18, the J call TRBJ1-5; D not resolved. Germline V gene data show CDR1 as KGHSH and CDR2 as LQKENI. V was cut by 3 bases and J by 7 bases, with 4 bases left in between. CDR3 length equals 11 residues. CDR3 DNA sequence: TGTGCCAGCTCACCTCGCCAGCCCCAGCATTTT. The encoded protein is CASSPRQPQHF.

The chain links TRBV19 to TRBJ2-3, with 11 bases that match TRBD2. The CDR3 extends over 14 amino acids. Germline V CDR1 and CDR2: LNHDA, SQIVND (reference sequence). J lost 8 bases, V lost 5 bases, and 6 bases had no gene match. This chain's CDR3 is CASSPSGRFFTQYF. DNA for the CDR3: TGTGCCAGTAGTCCTAGCGGGAGGTTCTTTACGCAGTATTTT.

This clone was counted between two and nine times. This chain joins TRBV6-2 or TRBV6-3 and TRBJ2-2; the match to TRBD2 covers 8 bases. This CDR3 has 15 residues. The V gene end was trimmed by 7 bases and the J gene end by 3 bases; junction bases not matched to a gene: 7. Germline V CDR1 and CDR2: MNHEY, SVGEGT. The CDR3 region has the DNA TGTGCCAGCACCCCGGGGGGGGACCACACCGGGGAGCTGTTTTTT. It translates to CASTPGGDHTGELFF.

The sample holds one count of this clone. The chain links TRBV27 to TRBJ2-1; TRBD2 matches at 9 bases. This CDR3 has 14 amino acids. From germline, CDR1 is MNHEY and CDR2 SMNVEV (reference sequence). The V segment lost 8 bases and the J segment 8 bases; nucleotides outside the gene matches: 10. CDR3 DNA: TGTGCCAGCTTTACCGGGACTAGCATCCATGAGCAGTTCTTC. Residues: CASFTGTSIHEQFF.

The chain uses TRBV18 and TRBJ1-5; D remains ambiguous. Per the germline V gene, CDR1 is KGHSH and CDR2 is LQKENI. The CDR3 extends over 14 amino acids. V was pared by 3 bases and J by 1 base, with 7 bases between. DNA for the CDR3: TGTGCCAGCTCACCCTCGGAGAGCAATCAGCCCCAGCATTTT. Translation: CASSPSESNQPQHF.

The J gene is TRBJ1-2, the V gene TRBV18; the D is unclear. CDR3 length equals 13 residues. V was shortened by 0 bases and J by 5 bases, with 7 bases between the two germline ends. The germline V gene encodes CDR1 KGHSH and CDR2 LQKENI. The DNA for the CDR3 is TGTGCCAGCTCACCACCTTCCGGGTATGGCTACACCTTC. This translates into CASSPPSGYGYTF.

The chain recombines TRBV5-4 with TRBJ2-5; D gene unclear. CDR1 is SGHNT and CDR2 is YYREEE in the germline V gene (reference sequence). Trimming removed 3 bases from V and 2 bases from J, with 11 bases in between. There are 14 residues in the CDR3. CDR3 in DNA: TGTGCCAGCAGCTCTCCAGGCGATCAAGAGACCCAGTACTTC. This sequence encodes CASSSPGDQETQYF.

The chain carries TRBV7-2 and TRBJ1-2; a weak D match, TRBD1 (5 bases). The CDR3 extends over 15 amino acids. The germline CDR1 and CDR2 sequences are SGHTA and FQGNSA. V was pared by 4 bases and J by 8 bases, with 20 bases between. Written as DNA, the CDR3 is TGTGCCAGCAGCTCCAGCGGGCATAGGGGTCGGGGCTACACCTTC. This encodes CASSSSGHRGRGYTF.